The source of this TCR beta chain is a study of cytomegalovirus exposure and HLA in healthy donors. Notes on the study in general: Among the CMV-associated chains, a few were confirmed in vitro as specific for CMV antigens. According to the study, around 160 TCR beta chains were cytomegalovirus-associated. Likely technical artifact: a cluster of highly shared sequence variants.

A note on this clone: Its cognate antigen is unknown.

The CDR3 consists of 14 residues. V lost 2 bases and J lost 4, with 12 bases in between. Germline lookup yields CDR1 SGHRS and CDR2 YFSETQ. PCR amplification relied on 60 Vbeta primers (plus 13 Jbeta primers). TCRdb keeps only in-frame clones here, not all; method: immunoSEQ multiplex PCR. This table has more than 95,000 clones, approximately 79% appearing once. The sample comprised PBMCs. This rearrangement joins TRBV5-1 to TRBJ2-5; perhaps TRBD1 as D (6 bases). This clonotype was sampled from a man aged 30 to 39 in good health and CMV-seropositive. The CDR3 DNA reads TGCGCCAGCAGCTTCGGACAGAGCGGAGAGACCCAGTACTTC. Its translation: CASSFGQSGETQYF.